The T cell receptor (beta chain) under discussion was sequenced for a study of T cell responses to AZD1222 COVID-19 vaccine. The study, taken as a whole, reports: Females outnumbered males among donors, who were mostly white British; clonal diversity was possibly underestimated. Repertoire samples came only from after the peak T cell response.

On this clone: What it binds is unknown. Germline and junction disagree at one end, which may indicate a read error.

Data came from immunoSEQ multiplex PCR; TCRdb stores just in-frame clones and leaves some out. Of about 100,000 clones listed, 87% are singletons. The CDR3 extends over 11 amino acids. Germline V gives CDR1 LNHNV, CDR2 YYDKDF (reference sequence). The source was peripheral blood, collected on day 0 of MenACWY control vaccination. This rearrangement joins TRBV15 to TRBJ2-5; D gene uncertain. The TCR originated in an adult in good health. The CDR3 nucleotides are TGTGCCACCAGCCGAGAAGAGACCCAGTACTTC. It codes for CATSREETQYF. Variable domain in full (rest from reference TRBV15 and TRBJ2-5): DAMVIQNPRYQVTQFGKPVTLSCSQTLNHNVMYWYQQKSSQAPKLLFHYYDKDFNNEADTPDNFQSRRPNTSFCFLDIRSPGLGDTAMYLCATSREETQYFGPGTRLLVL.